This TCR beta chain was identified during a study of early T cells in non-severe SARS-CoV-2 infection. TCRdb passed the 5' RACE reads through MiXCR, listing each CDR3 protein once. The sample shows 110,000 or so distinct CDR3 sequences, over 10% of them seen only once. The V end was cut by 11 bases, the J end by 5 bases, with 4 bases between. Germline V gene lookup returns CDR1 SNHLY and CDR2 FYNNEI. The CDR3 is 9 amino acids. Sequenced: whole blood. V is TRBV2 and J is TRBJ2-1; D call uncertain. This TCR derives from an adult who was a healthcare worker with PCR-confirmed SARS-CoV-2 infection or an uninfected control (not recorded which). The CDR3 reads CAGDNEQFF. The CDR3 bases are TGTGCCGGGGACAATGAGCAGTTCTTC. The entire variable domain, with the rest obtained from reference TRBV2 and TRBJ2-1, is as follows: EPEVTQTPSHQVTQMGQEVILRCVPISNHLYFYWYRQILGQKVEFLVSFYNNEISEKSEIFDDQFSVERPDGSNFTLKIRSTKLEDSAMYFCAGDNEQFFGPGTRLTVL.